One sample yielded the 21 T cell receptor beta chains listed below, sequenced in a study of memory CD4+ T cells and cytomegalovirus serostatus. Measured with immunoSEQ multiplex PCR; TCRdb has only the in-frame clones, and not every one. The sample gives tens of thousands of clones, 82% of which show up once; just under 0.5% is in the top ten. Single viable CD3+CD4+CD8-CD45RO+ cells were sorted as the memory CD4+ T cells. The sample consisted of memory CD4+ T cells from blood. The receptors originated from an adult in good health and CMV-seronegative. Some clones in this sample may be carry-over from other donors' samples.

This chain uses TRBV7-2 with TRBJ2-1, with 11 bases lining up with TRBD1. CDR3 length equals 19 residues. J lost 9 bases, V lost 5 bases, and 21 bases had no gene match. CDR1 SGHTA and CDR2 FQGNSA come from the germline V gene. The CDR3 sequence is CASSRGQGGPGVGEGEQFF. The CDR3 DNA is TGTGCCAGCAGCCGGGGACAGGGGGGGCCGGGAGTCGGGGAGGGTGAGCAGTTCTTC.

The chain combines TRBV19 with TRBJ2-7; D is uncertain. V lost 4 bases and J lost 3, with 7 bases in between. This CDR3 has 12 amino acids. The germline gives CDR1 LNHDA, CDR2 SQIVND (reference sequence). The CDR3 here is CASSKGDYEQYF. The CDR3 DNA reads as TGTGCCAGTAGTAAAGGAGACTACGAGCAGTACTTC.

The V and J genes are TRBV19 and TRBJ2-1; 10 bases are shared with TRBD2. Per the germline V gene, CDR1 is LNHDA and CDR2 is SQIVND (reference sequence). The CDR3 has 15 amino acids. J was trimmed by 8 bases and V by 6 bases; bases with no gene match: 10. CDR3 amino acids: CASRGEASGSYEQFF. Here the CDR3 DNA reads TGTGCCAGTAGGGGGGAAGCTAGCGGGAGCTATGAGCAGTTCTTC.

The CDR3 DNA follows: TGTGCCAGCAGTTTGGGGGGGAGCAACAATCAGCCCCAGCATTTT. Translating it yields CASSLGGSNNQPQHF. This rearrangement joins TRBV28 to TRBJ1-5, with D possibly being TRBD1 (5 bases). The V and J ends lost 3 bases and 3 bases respectively, with 12 bases between them. The germline gives CDR1 MDHEN, CDR2 SYDVKM. There are 15 residues in the CDR3.

The gene calls are TRBV21-1 and TRBJ2-2; TRBD2 is the table's D call, not checked against the DNA. TRBV21-1 constitutes a pseudogene. The CDR3 runs to 16 residues. The CDR3 DNA reads TGTGCCAGCAGCAAAGCAGAGCGGGAGGGCCCCGGGGAGCTGTTTTTT. Translating it yields CASSKAEREGPGELFF.

This chain links TRBV4-1 with TRBJ2-1; 10 bases are shared with TRBD2. The CDR3 extends over 18 amino acids. Trimming at V came to 3 bases and at J to 0 bases, leaving 8 bases not matched to a gene. CDR1 is MGHRA, CDR2 YSYEKL, per germline. This CDR3 reads CASSQGSGRSYSYNEQFF. In DNA form, the CDR3 reads TGCGCCAGCAGCCAGGGTAGCGGGAGGTCTTACTCCTACAATGAGCAGTTCTTC.

The chain is built from TRBV7-2 and TRBJ2-7; the D gene is possibly TRBD2 (8 bases). CDR3 size: 16 residues. V lost 8 bases and J 2 bases, leaving 22 bases between the germline ends. CDR1 SGHTA and CDR2 FQGNSA come from the germline V gene. CDR3 in amino acids: CASARGREAGAYEQYF. The CDR3 DNA sequence: TGTGCCAGCGCTAGGGGGCGCGAAGCGGGGGCCTACGAGCAGTACTTC. The complete variable domain, with remaining parts taken from reference TRBV7-2 and TRBJ2-7, reads GAGVSQSPSNKVTEKGKDVELRCDPISGHTALYWYRQSLGQGLEFLIYFQGNSAPDKSGLPSDRFSAERTGGSVSTLTIQRTQQEDSAVYLCASARGREAGAYEQYFGPGTRLTVT.

The V gene is TRBV11-2, the J gene TRBJ2-5, with D tentatively TRBD2 (6 bases). V was shortened by 0 bases and J by 4 bases, with 15 bases between the two germline ends. Germline V gene data show CDR1 as SGHAT and CDR2 as FQNNGV. There are 16 residues in the CDR3. CDR3 DNA: TGTGCCAGCAGCTTAGATAGGCCCCAGGGAGGAGAGACCCAGTACTTC. It yields the protein CASSLDRPQGGETQYF.

The chain combines TRBV2 with TRBJ2-2; TRBD1 matches at 8 bases. Per germline, CDR1 SNHLY and CDR2 FYNNEI. CDR3 size: 16 residues. After removal of 4 bases from V and 4 bases from J, the junction contained 8 bases not matched to a gene. CDR3 region: CASSADRVGATGELFF. CDR3 bases: TGTGCCAGCAGTGCGGACAGGGTTGGGGCCACCGGGGAGCTGTTTTTT.

The chain employs TRBV5-1 and TRBJ1-4; TRBD1 is a possible D gene (5 bases). The CDR3 covers 14 residues. With 7 bases removed from V and 8 bases from J, the gap between germline ends came to 18 bases. Germline V gene data show CDR1 as SGHRS and CDR2 as YFSETQ. Written as DNA, the CDR3 is TGCGCCAGCTCCTATCAACCGGGGCAGGAAAAACTGTTTTTT. As protein: CASSYQPGQEKLFF.

J is TRBJ2-5 and V is TRBV30; D remains unclear. The CDR3 has 12 residues. V gave up 0 bases and J gave up 5 bases, with 7 bases separating them. The germline V gene encodes CDR1 GTSNPN and CDR2 SVGIG (reference sequence). CDR3 in DNA: TGTGCCTGGAGTGTCTTAGGGGAGACCCAGTACTTC. It encodes CAWSVLGETQYF.

The CDR3 nucleotides are TGTGCCAGCAGCTTAAAGGCTGTAGCGGTTAGCGCCTACGAGCAGTACTTC. This codes for CASSLKAVAVSAYEQYF. The V gene is TRBV11-2, the J gene TRBJ2-7, with TRBD2 as a possible D gene (6 bases). The CDR3 is 17 residues long. CDR1 is SGHAT, CDR2 FQNNGV, per germline. Trimming pared 2 bases from V and 2 bases from J, leaving 19 bases between.

V usage is TRBV7-2 and J usage is TRBJ2-6; D not certain. The V gene's germline CDR1 is SGHTA and CDR2 FQGNSA. The CDR3 totals 15 residues. Trimming left V 5 bases short and J 0 bases short, with 8 bases between. The DNA of the CDR3 is TGTGCCAGCAGCGCCCAGGTCTCTGGGGCCAACGTCCTGACTTTC. It codes for CASSAQVSGANVLTF.

This clone was detected only once. The chain couples TRBV6-6 to TRBJ2-7; 8 nucleotides line up with TRBD2. Germline V gene lookup returns CDR1 MNHNY and CDR2 SVGAGI (reference sequence). The J segment lost 0 bases and the V segment lost 7 bases, leaving 5 bases of the junction unmatched. CDR3 length equals 14 residues. The CDR3, as DNA: TGTGCCAGCAAGCTAGCGGGCCCCTCCTACGAGCAGTACTTC. Translating it yields CASKLAGPSYEQYF.

The rearrangement uses TRBV7-2 and TRBJ1-2; 11 bases line up with TRBD1. Germline V gene data show CDR1 as SGHTA and CDR2 as FQGNSA. Trimming cost V 1 base and J 12 bases; bases outside gene matches: 10. This CDR3 has 15 residues. The CDR3 DNA reads TGTGCCAGCAGCTTAGGGACAGGGGGCGCCCCCAGGGACACCTTC. This codes for CASSLGTGGAPRDTF.

V and J are TRBV7-9 and TRBJ1-6; 7 bases map to TRBD1. The CDR3 consists of 14 residues. V lost 3 bases, J lost 10 bases, and 6 bases stayed unmatched. Per germline, CDR1 SEHNR and CDR2 FQNEAQ (reference sequence). The CDR3 coding sequence is TGTGCCAGCAGCTTGGAACAGGGGAGCTCACCCCTCCACTTT. Amino acids: CASSLEQGSSPLHF.

This sequence joins TRBV6-6 and TRBJ2-7, with no clear D. This CDR3 is built from 13 residues. V lost 5 bases to trimming and J lost 4 bases, with 12 bases between them. Germline V gene data show CDR1 as MNHNY and CDR2 as SVGAGI (reference sequence). As DNA, the CDR3 is TGTGCCAGCAGTCGGATGGACGGATACGAGCAGTACTTC. It yields the protein CASSRMDGYEQYF.

The chain combines TRBV6-1 with TRBJ1-1; no definite D call. This CDR3 spans 13 amino acids. Germline V gene sequence: CDR1 MNHNS, CDR2 SASEGT. Deletions cut 1 base from V and 0 bases from J, with 3 bases between. Here the CDR3 reads CASSEEVNTEAFF. In DNA, the CDR3 is TGTGCCAGCAGTGAAGAAGTGAACACTGAAGCTTTCTTT.

V is TRBV7-2 and J is TRBJ2-4; TRBD2 matches 11 bases. The germline gives CDR1 SGHTA, CDR2 FQGNSA. The CDR3 runs to 14 residues. With 5 bases clipped from V and 6 bases from J, the junction kept 3 bases outside the gene matches. CDR3 DNA: TGTGCCAGCAGCCCCCTAGCGGGAGGAAACATTCAGTACTTC. Protein product: CASSPLAGGNIQYF.

The table lists this clone with a count of one. The chain uses TRBV15 and TRBJ1-4; D call uncertain. V gave up 0 bases and J gave up 10 bases, with 6 bases separating them. This CDR3 region has 12 residues. Looked up from germline, CDR1 is LNHNV and CDR2 is YYDKDF (reference sequence). The CDR3, as DNA: TGTGCCACCAGCAGAGATCGTGGAAAACTGTTTTTT. This codes for CATSRDRGKLFF.

The table lists this clone with a count of one. For the CDR3, the DNA is TGTGCCAGCAGTTATCCTGGGACAGGGAGGATTAGGTATGGCTACACCTTC. It is translated as CASSYPGTGRIRYGYTF. V gene TRBV28 combines with J gene TRBJ1-2; 9 bases agree with TRBD1. Germline V gene sequence: CDR1 MDHEN, CDR2 SYDVKM. Losses at the gene ends were 4 bases for V and 5 bases for J; bases not matched to a gene: 14. CDR3 size: 17 residues.